This paragraph covers one TCR beta chain sequence. This sample stems from a study of PD-1 blockade in classical Hodgkin lymphoma. Germline V lookup: CDR1 SEHNR, CDR2 FQNEAQ (reference sequence). This CDR3 spans 12 amino acids. Trimming cost V 5 bases and J 8 bases, with 12 bases left between them. Time point reported: newly diagnosed, previously untreated cHL patient sample. Isolated CD8+ T cells were derived from thawed PBMCs through magnetic negative selection. TCRdb's copy holds only in-frame clones and misses some; the assay was immunoSEQ multiplex PCR. The table records more than 7,500 clones, about nine tenths of them present only once.

This chain links TRBV7-9 with TRBJ1-2; no reliable D call. Material for sequencing was CD8+ T cells from blood. This receptor was obtained from a human donor with classical Hodgkin lymphoma. The CDR3 protein is CASSLISGGYTF. As DNA, the CDR3 is TGTGCCAGCAGCCTAATATCGGGGGGCTACACCTTC.